This T cell receptor beta chain originates from a study of CD8+ T cells in alopecia areata. Study-wide results and caveats: Treatment with tofacitinib significantly lowered scalp clonality and reduced expanded CD8+ clones among the top 100. Lesional scalp, notably in alopecia totalis/universalis, had clonality above that of normal scalp.

Once RNA had been extracted, it was reverse transcribed into cDNA to act as the sequencing template. Using immunoSEQ multiplex PCR, the repertoire was profiled, and TCRdb retains in-frame clones only, with some absent. The sample records approximately 140,000 clones, 86% being singletons. Treatment reported: oral pan-JAK inhibitor, 5-10 mg twice daily. Peripheral blood, together with lesional scalp punch biopsies, was collected from alopecia areata patients. Remarks on this clone: Its antigen is still unknown.

The CDR3 consists of 17 residues. Trimming at V came to 0 bases and at J to 4 bases, leaving 11 bases not matched to a gene. Looked up from germline, CDR1 is SGHRS and CDR2 is YFSETQ. The chain is built from TRBV5-1 and TRBJ2-7; TRBD1 matches at 9 bases. Sequenced material: CD8+ T cells sorted from blood, taken at week 4, from a patient treated with tofacitinib. This sequence was found in a human donor with alopecia areata. The CDR3 sequence: CASSLGAGTGLGYEQYF. CDR3 coding DNA: TGCGCCAGCAGCTTGGGGGCCGGGACAGGGCTTGGGTACGAGCAGTACTTC. The variable domain in full, with the rest retrieved from reference TRBV5-1 and TRBJ2-7, is KAGVTQTPRYLIKTRGQQVTLSCSPISGHRSVSWYQQTPGQGLQFLFEYFSETQRNKGNFPGRFSGRQFSNSRSEMNVSTLELGDSALYLCASSLGAGTGLGYEQYFGPGTRLTVT.